The 11 T cell receptor beta chains in this list originate from one sample, sequenced in a study of post-analysis software for immune sequencing data. Broader study findings: A handful of TRBV segments were more frequent in patients than controls; TRBV5-6, TRBV5-1 and TRBV20-1 belonged to this group.

cDNA libraries for TCR beta contained unique molecular identifiers. Via MiXCR, TCRdb re-called the PCR reads, giving one row per CDR3 protein. The table includes a few hundred thousand distinct CDR3 sequences, less than 40% detected once. The antigens these receptors bind are not known. Sequenced sample: blood. The receptors come from a girl aged 10-17 years with multiple sclerosis.

The CDR3 DNA reads as TGTGCCAGCAGACGCGGGACAGGGGTTGGCAATCAGCCCCAGCATTTT. Its protein is CASRRGTGVGNQPQHF. The chain couples TRBV6-5 to TRBJ1-5; 10 positions agree with TRBD1. This CDR3 region has 16 residues. From germline, CDR1 is MNHEY and CDR2 SVGAGI. With 6 bases clipped from V and 2 bases from J, the junction kept 7 bases outside the gene matches.

The V call is TRBV29-1, the J call TRBJ1-2; tentatively, D is TRBD1 (5 bases). The V gene lost 4 bases and the J gene lost 7 bases, with 10 bases spanning the gap. The CDR3 totals 11 residues. Germline V gene lookup returns CDR1 SQVTM and CDR2 ANQGSEA. The CDR3 DNA is TGCAGCGTTGGTGGGACCGGTGGCTACACCTTC. Translation: CSVGGTGGYTF. Looking up the rest from reference TRBV29-1 and TRBJ1-2 gives the full variable domain: SAVISQKPSRDICQRGTSLTIQCQVDSQVTMMFWYRQQPGQSLTLIATANQGSEATYESGFVIDKFPISRPNLTFSTLTVSNMSPEDSSIYLCSVGGTGGYTFGSGTRLTVV.

This sequence joins TRBV5-5 and TRBJ1-4; D is ambiguous. This CDR3 has 13 amino acids. V shed 0 bases and J shed 12 bases, with 12 bases lying between them. Germline-derived CDR1 and CDR2 are SGHKS and YYEKEE (reference sequence). Here the CDR3 reads CASSLDGRLQLFF. The CDR3 nucleotides read TGTGCCAGCAGCTTGGATGGCCGTCTGCAACTGTTTTTT.

The chain joins TRBV5-1 to TRBJ1-2; D ambiguous. This CDR3 has 13 residues. Trimming pared 1 base from V and 4 bases from J, leaving 8 bases between. Germline-derived CDR1 and CDR2 are SGHRS and YFSETQ. CDR3: CASSLSRGYGYTF. DNA of the CDR3: TGCGCCAGCAGCTTGTCTCGAGGCTATGGCTACACCTTC.

This clonotype has more than one count but fewer than ten. This chain connects TRBV27 to TRBJ1-2; possibly TRBD1 for D (6 bases). Germline-derived CDR1 and CDR2 are MNHEY and SMNVEV (reference sequence). The CDR3 spans 15 residues. The V gene lost 2 bases and the J gene lost 0 bases, with 10 bases spanning the gap. This CDR3 reads CASSLKGHTNYGYTF. The CDR3 DNA sequence: TGTGCCAGCAGTTTAAAGGGACACACTAACTATGGCTACACCTTC.

The rearrangement links TRBV7-9 to TRBJ2-3, with D maybe TRBD2 (5 bases). Germline V lookup: CDR1 SEHNR, CDR2 FQNEAQ (reference sequence). The germline V and J ends were trimmed by 5 bases and 0 bases, with 12 bases remaining between them. This CDR3 is 15 amino acids long. The CDR3 DNA follows: TGTGCCAGCAGCCCGGGGAGATTTAGCACAGATACGCAGTATTTT. Its protein is CASSPGRFSTDTQYF.

The chain combines TRBV11-2 with TRBJ2-1; 10 nucleotides match TRBD1. Trimming cost V 8 bases and J 5 bases; bases outside gene matches: 9. The CDR3 has 15 amino acids. Germline CDR1 and CDR2: SGHAT and FQNNGV. The CDR3 loop reads CASGLTGGAHNEQFF. CDR3 DNA sequence: TGTGCCAGCGGACTGACAGGGGGCGCCCACAATGAGCAGTTCTTC.

The rearrangement joins TRBV6-5 to TRBJ2-3, with a tentative D call TRBD1 (5 bases). Trimming cost V 2 bases and J 1 base, with 7 bases left between them. Looked up from germline, CDR1 is MNHEY and CDR2 is SVGAGI. CDR3 length: 14 amino acids. For the CDR3, the DNA is TGTGCCAGCAGTTACCTAGGGGGCACAGATACGCAGTATTTT. Translated: CASSYLGGTDTQYF.

V and J are TRBV14 and TRBJ2-5; D remains unclear. The DNA end is a closer match to TRBJ2-7, so the J assignment may be wrong. The V gene's germline CDR1 is SGHDN and CDR2 FVKESK. This CDR3 comprises 14 residues. The CDR3 DNA sequence: TGTGCCAGCAGCCCGGTGGCCGGAATCTACGAGCAGTACTTC. It encodes CASSPVAGIYEQYF.

The rearrangement links TRBV6-6 to TRBJ2-5; 10 nucleotides match TRBD1. The DNA matches TRBJ2-7 better at its end, which makes the J call doubtful. Germline CDR1 and CDR2: MNHNY and SVGAGI (reference sequence). CDR3 length: 15 residues. The CDR3 DNA reads as TGTGCCAGCAGTTACAAGGGGACAGGGGACAACGAGCAGTACTTC. As protein: CASSYKGTGDNEQYF.

In DNA form, the CDR3 reads TGTGCCAGCAGTCCCGGACTAGCGAACACCGGGGAGCTGTTTTTT. Translation: CASSPGLANTGELFF. V and J are TRBV2 and TRBJ2-2; 7 bases are a match to TRBD2. CDR3 length: 15 amino acids. Germline lookup yields CDR1 SNHLY and CDR2 FYNNEI. J gave up 0 bases and V 5 bases, and 3 bases lay outside the gene matches.